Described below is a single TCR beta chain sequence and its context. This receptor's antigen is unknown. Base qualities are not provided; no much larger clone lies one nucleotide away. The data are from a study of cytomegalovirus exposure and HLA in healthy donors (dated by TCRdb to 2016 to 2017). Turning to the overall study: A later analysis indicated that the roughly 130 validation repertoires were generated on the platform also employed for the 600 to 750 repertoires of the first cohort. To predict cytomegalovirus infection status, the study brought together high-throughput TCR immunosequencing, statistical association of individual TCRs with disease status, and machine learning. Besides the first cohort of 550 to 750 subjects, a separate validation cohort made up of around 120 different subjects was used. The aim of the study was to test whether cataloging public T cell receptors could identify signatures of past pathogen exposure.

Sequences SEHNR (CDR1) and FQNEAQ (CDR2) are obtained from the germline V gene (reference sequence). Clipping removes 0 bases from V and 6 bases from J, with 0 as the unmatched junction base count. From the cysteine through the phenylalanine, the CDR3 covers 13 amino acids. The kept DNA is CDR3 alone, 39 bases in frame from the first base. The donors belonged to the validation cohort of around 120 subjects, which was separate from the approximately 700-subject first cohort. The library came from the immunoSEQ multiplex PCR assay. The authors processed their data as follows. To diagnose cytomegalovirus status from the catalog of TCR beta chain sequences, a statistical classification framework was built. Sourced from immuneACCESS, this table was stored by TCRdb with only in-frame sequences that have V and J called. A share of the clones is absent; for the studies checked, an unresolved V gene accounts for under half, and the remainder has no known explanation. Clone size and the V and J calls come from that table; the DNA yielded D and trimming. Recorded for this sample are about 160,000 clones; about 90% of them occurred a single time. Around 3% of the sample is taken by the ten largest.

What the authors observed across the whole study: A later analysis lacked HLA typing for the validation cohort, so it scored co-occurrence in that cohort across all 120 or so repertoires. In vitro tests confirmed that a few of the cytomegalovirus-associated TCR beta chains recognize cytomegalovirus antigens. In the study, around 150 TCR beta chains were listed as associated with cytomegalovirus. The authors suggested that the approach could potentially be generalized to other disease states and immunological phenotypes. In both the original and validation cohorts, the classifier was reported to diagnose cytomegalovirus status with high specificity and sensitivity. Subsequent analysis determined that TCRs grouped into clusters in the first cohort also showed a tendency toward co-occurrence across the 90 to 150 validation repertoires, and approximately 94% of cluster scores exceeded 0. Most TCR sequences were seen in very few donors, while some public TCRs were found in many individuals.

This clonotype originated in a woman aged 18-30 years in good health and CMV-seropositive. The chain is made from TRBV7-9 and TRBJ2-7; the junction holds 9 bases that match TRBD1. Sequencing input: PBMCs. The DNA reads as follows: TGTGCCAGCAGCTTAGCGGGACAGGGCGAGCAGTACTTC. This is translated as CASSLAGQGEQYF.